A selection of T cell receptor beta chains follows, all from one sample in a study of cytomegalovirus exposure and HLA in healthy donors. Produced via immunoSEQ multiplex PCR; TCRdb's table is partial and in-frame only. The sample records some 140,000 clones, 65% to 80% being singletons. Material for sequencing was PBMCs. These receptors were taken from a human donor in good health. The CDR3 runs from the conserved cysteine through the conserved F or W. A D gene is named only where the DNA matches it firmly. Clone size appears in some rows only: once, few, many, or a class for an expanded clone.

V gene: TRBV7-9
D gene: TRBD1
J gene: TRBJ2-1
clone size: .
CDR3 protein: CASSFRQGAGDNEQFF
CDR3 DNA: TGTGCCAGCAGCTTCCGTCAGGGGGCCGGTGACAATGAGCAGTTCTTC

V gene: TRBV2
D gene: .
J gene: TRBJ2-2
clone size: .
CDR3 protein: CASTVRGGELFF
CDR3 DNA: TGTGCCAGCACGGTGCGGGGCGGGGAGCTGTTTTTT

V gene: TRBV7-3
D gene: .
J gene: TRBJ2-1
clone size: .
CDR3 protein: CASTPRSSHVEQFF
CDR3 DNA: TGTGCCAGCACCCCAAGGAGTAGTCACGTTGAGCAGTTCTTC

V gene: TRBV28
D gene: TRBD1
J gene: TRBJ2-2
clone size: .
CDR3 protein: CASIRQGVEELFF
CDR3 DNA: TGTGCCAGCATTCGACAGGGAGTTGAGGAGCTGTTTTTT

V gene: TRBV9
D gene: TRBD2
J gene: TRBJ2-7
clone size: .
CDR3 protein: CASSEEGGMHEQYF
CDR3 DNA: TGTGCCAGCAGCGAGGAGGGAGGGATGCACGAGCAGTACTTC

V gene: TRBV10-3
D gene: .
J gene: TRBJ1-5
clone size: .
CDR3 protein: CAISEQGGNQPQHF
CDR3 DNA: TGTGCCATCAGTGAACAGGGCGGCAATCAGCCCCAGCATTTT

V gene: TRBV7-6
D gene: TRBD1
J gene: TRBJ1-1
clone size: .
CDR3 protein: CASSSTGDMAEAFF
CDR3 DNA: TGTGCCAGCAGCTCAACAGGGGATATGGCTGAAGCTTTCTTT

V gene: TRBV5-6
D gene: TRBD1
J gene: TRBJ2-7
clone size: .
CDR3 protein: CASSRGQVSYEQYF
CDR3 DNA: TGTGCCAGCAGCAGGGGACAGGTCTCCTACGAGCAGTACTTC

V gene: TRBV14
D gene: .
J gene: TRBJ2-3
clone size: few
CDR3 protein: CASSQDGDTQYF
CDR3 DNA: TGTGCCAGCAGCCAAGACGGAGATACGCAGTATTTT

V gene: TRBV5-1
D gene: TRBD1
J gene: TRBJ1-4
clone size: .
CDR3 protein: CASSPTGTGIEKLFF
CDR3 DNA: TGCGCCAGCAGCCCTACCGGGACAGGGATCGAAAAACTGTTTTTT

V gene: TRBV20-1
D gene: .
J gene: TRBJ2-1
clone size: .
CDR3 protein: CSASTMNEQFF
CDR3 DNA: TGCAGTGCCAGCACTATGAATGAGCAGTTCTTC

V gene: TRBV5-8
D gene: TRBD1
J gene: TRBJ2-2
clone size: .
CDR3 protein: CASSFRGSTGELFF
CDR3 DNA: TGTGCCAGCAGCTTCAGGGGGAGCACCGGGGAGCTGTTTTTT

V gene: TRBV2
D gene: .
J gene: TRBJ1-5
clone size: few
CDR3 protein: CASSGGSHSNQPQHF
CDR3 DNA: TGTGCCAGCAGTGGAGGCAGTCATAGCAATCAGCCCCAGCATTTT

V gene: TRBV18
D gene: TRBD2
J gene: TRBJ2-7
clone size: .
CDR3 protein: CASSPREATSEQYF
CDR3 DNA: TGTGCCAGCTCACCTCGGGAGGCAACGTCCGAGCAGTACTTC

V gene: TRBV12-5
D gene: .
J gene: TRBJ1-3
clone size: .
CDR3 protein: CASGISLPQGRGNTIYF
CDR3 DNA: TGTGCTAGTGGTATCTCCCTGCCCCAGGGGCGCGGAAACACCATATATTTT

V gene: TRBV19
D gene: TRBD1
J gene: TRBJ1-5
clone size: few
CDR3 protein: CASSHPRDRGSDSNQPQHF
CDR3 DNA: TGTGCCAGTAGTCATCCTCGGGACAGGGGGTCCGATAGCAATCAGCCCCAGCATTTT

V gene: TRBV10-3
D gene: TRBD2
J gene: TRBJ2-2
clone size: .
CDR3 protein: CAIRTGRDTGELFF
CDR3 DNA: TGTGCCATCAGGACGGGGAGGGACACCGGGGAGCTGTTTTTT

V gene: TRBV18
D gene: TRBD2
J gene: TRBJ2-2
clone size: .
CDR3 protein: CASSPQLLAGGSGELFF
CDR3 DNA: TGTGCCAGCTCACCACAGTTGCTAGCGGGAGGCTCCGGGGAGCTGTTTTTT

V gene: TRBV27
D gene: TRBD1
J gene: TRBJ2-3
clone size: .
CDR3 protein: CASSLLGQGMADTQYF
CDR3 DNA: TGTGCCAGCAGTTTATTGGGACAGGGGATGGCAGATACGCAGTATTTT

V gene: TRBV20-1
D gene: .
J gene: TRBJ2-1
clone size: .
CDR3 protein: CSAARADEQFF
CDR3 DNA: TGCAGTGCTGCCAGAGCGGATGAGCAGTTCTTC

V gene: TRBV18
D gene: .
J gene: TRBJ2-7
clone size: .
CDR3 protein: CASSPKGYEQYF
CDR3 DNA: TGTGCCAGCTCACCAAAGGGGTACGAGCAGTACTTC

V gene: TRBV5-1
D gene: TRBD1
J gene: TRBJ2-7
clone size: few
CDR3 protein: CASSLLGQDSYEQYF
CDR3 DNA: TGCGCCAGCAGCTTGCTTGGACAGGACTCCTACGAGCAGTACTTC

V gene: TRBV11-2
D gene: .
J gene: TRBJ2-7
clone size: .
CDR3 protein: CASSLGGTYEQYF
CDR3 DNA: TGTGCCAGCAGCTTAGGCGGGACCTACGAGCAGTACTTC

V gene: TRBV28
D gene: .
J gene: TRBJ1-3
clone size: .
CDR3 protein: CASSSLPGVGNTIYF
CDR3 DNA: TGTGCCAGCAGTTCACTTCCAGGGGTTGGAAACACCATATATTTT

V gene: TRBV7-8
D gene: .
J gene: TRBJ1-2
clone size: few
CDR3 protein: CASSSRQSNYGYTF
CDR3 DNA: TGTGCCAGCAGCAGCAGACAGTCTAACTATGGCTACACCTTC

V gene: TRBV20-1
D gene: .
J gene: TRBJ2-1
clone size: .
CDR3 protein: CSASKNEQFF
CDR3 DNA: TGCAGTGCTAGCAAAAATGAGCAGTTCTTC

V gene: TRBV18
D gene: .
J gene: TRBJ2-7
clone size: .
CDR3 protein: CASSPGQLAYEQYF
CDR3 DNA: TGTGCCAGCTCACCAGGACAGCTAGCCTACGAGCAGTACTTC

V gene: TRBV11-2
D gene: .
J gene: TRBJ1-1
clone size: .
CDR3 protein: CASSLDVNTEAFF
CDR3 DNA: TGTGCCAGCAGCTTAGACGTGAACACTGAAGCTTTCTTT